This T cell receptor (beta chain) was recovered during a study of T cells after posttransplantation cyclophosphamide. Study conclusions and caveats: Donor CD8+ memory clones often dominated recipient blood repertoires at later times. Recipient CMV seropositivity and CMV reactivation strongly tracked TRB clonality.

Sequenced by immunoSEQ multiplex PCR; TCRdb stores in-frame clones only, minus some. This sample carries around 35,000 clones, none of them present only once. This clone was seen many times. Its antigen is unidentified. Peripheral blood was collected from the related graft donor on the marrow donation day. The CDR3 consists of 13 residues. Germline loops: CDR1 SNHLY, CDR2 FYNNEI. V lost 9 bases, J lost 1 base, and 4 bases stayed unmatched. The V gene is TRBV2, the J gene TRBJ2-3; the match to TRBD1 covers 7 bases. The source of this sequence is a young man in good health and a related stem cell transplant donor. The sequencing input was PBMCs. The CDR3 DNA follows: TGTGCCAGAACTACAGGGGGCACAGATACGCAGTATTTT. This translates into CARTTGGTDTQYF.